This T cell receptor beta chain was obtained from a study of blood T cell repertoires in COVID-19. Study at large: COVID-19 samples, acute and convalescent, were from the United States, Italy and Spain.

Profiled with immunoSEQ multiplex PCR; TCRdb holds only in-frame clones, not every one. The sample contains about 400,000 clones, about nine tenths of which appear only once. Trimming removed 5 bases from V and 8 bases from J, with 12 bases in between. Germline loops: CDR1 MNHEY, CDR2 SVGEGT. There are 12 residues in the CDR3. The source is a woman in her twenties or thirties who had recovered from COVID-19. This chain links TRBV6-2 or TRBV6-3 with TRBJ1-2, with a weak D call TRBD1 (6 bases). Material for sequencing was PBMCs or T cells enriched from blood (not recorded which). CDR3 region: CASSPGARGYTF. DNA for the CDR3: TGTGCCAGCAGTCCAGGGGCTCGGGGCTACACCTTC.